The following is a TCR beta chain sequence with its context. Its matching antigen is unknown. Up to about 2 ug genomic DNA was used for TCRB CDR3 amplification. Repertoires were generated with immunoSEQ multiplex PCR, while TCRdb's copy carries only in-frame clones and drops some. The sample consists of tens of thousands of clones, roughly 78% of them appearing once. The data were taken from a study of glioma-infiltrating T cells after dendritic cell vaccination. Study conclusions and caveats: Patients with more pretreatment TILs had longer time to progression and survival.

The CDR3 contains 17 residues. The V gene lost 1 base and the J gene lost 0 bases, with 16 bases spanning the gap. Germline V gene sequence: CDR1 SNHLY, CDR2 FYNNEI. The chain uses TRBV2 and TRBJ2-7; D gene ambiguous. Material: blood, obtained before dendritic cell vaccination. The TCR was taken from a human donor with glioblastoma. CDR3 nucleotides: TGTGCCAGCAGTGAAGTCCTTGTGACGGGTCGCTCCTACGAGCAGTACTTC. This sequence encodes CASSEVLVTGRSYEQYF.